The rows below give T cell receptor beta chains drawn from one sample of a study of blood T cell repertoires in COVID-19. Assay used: immunoSEQ multiplex PCR; TCRdb lists only in-frame clones, some missing. The sample contains over 55,000 clones, about 90% of which appear only once. Material for sequencing was peripheral blood. These TCRs come from a human donor in a cohort sampled during active COVID-19. CDR3s include the opening cysteine and the closing phenylalanine or tryptophan.

j_call	v_call	cdr3_aa
TRBJ1-2	TRBV19	CAIKFHDGLESYTF
TRBJ1-5	TRBV7-2	CASSGGAGEPSNQPQHF
TRBJ1-2	TRBV2	CASSDKTGGANYGYTF
TRBJ1-3	TRBV28	CASRGQGTGNTIYF
TRBJ1-1	TRBV7-2	CASSLSGPDTEAFF
TRBJ1-1	TRBV27	CASSPTGTGREAFF
TRBJ1-5	TRBV6-5	CASTHRGETGQPQHF
TRBJ2-7	TRBV11-2	CASSPGLRSYEQYF
TRBJ1-2	TRBV6-6	CASTGGSEGYTF
TRBJ2-7	TRBV28	CASSLPRDRGSYEQYF
TRBJ1-1	TRBV11-1	CASSYFTGRRTEAFF
TRBJ1-2	TRBV19	CASRPTGSNYGYTF
TRBJ2-7	TRBV7-2	CASSLGDSRTFSYEQYF
TRBJ2-7	TRBV29-1	CSVKTALSGGGEQYF
TRBJ1-2	TRBV6-6	CASSHRDLSYGYTF
TRBJ1-6	TRBV5-4	CASSPGTNKDSPLHF
TRBJ1-4	TRBV18	CASSLQEATNEKLFF
TRBJ2-7	TRBV30	CALLPGQGPYEQYF
TRBJ2-7	TRBV27	CASSLRAGPGDEQYF
TRBJ2-7	TRBV11-2	CASSYRVNGYEQYF
TRBJ2-7	TRBV29-1	CSVSTPGGSAYEQYF
TRBJ1-2	TRBV5-1	CASSLGARSDYGYTF
TRBJ2-7	TRBV18	CASSPGTGGGYEQYF
TRBJ1-5	TRBV9	CASSVGGGWDQPQHF
TRBJ2-7	TRBV19	CASSSASGGYEQYF
TRBJ2-1	TRBV7-8	CASSRRELEELYNEQFF
TRBJ1-1	TRBV5-1	CASSLGGGGTEAFF
TRBJ1-1	TRBV5-1	CASSALEGAGEAFF
TRBJ1-1	TRBV5-1	CASSLAWEPGRPEAFF
TRBJ1-1	TRBV15	CATRPLRENTEAFF
TRBJ1-4	TRBV30	CAWPGQGNRANEKLFF
TRBJ1-6	TRBV5-1	CASALVQRSPLHF
TRBJ1-2	TRBV6-5	CASSSVQGNNYGYTF
TRBJ2-7	TRBV11-2	CASSLGSSYEQYF
TRBJ2-7	TRBV30	CAWSEAGVEQYF
TRBJ1-1	TRBV7-2	CASSLAPDRERTEAFF